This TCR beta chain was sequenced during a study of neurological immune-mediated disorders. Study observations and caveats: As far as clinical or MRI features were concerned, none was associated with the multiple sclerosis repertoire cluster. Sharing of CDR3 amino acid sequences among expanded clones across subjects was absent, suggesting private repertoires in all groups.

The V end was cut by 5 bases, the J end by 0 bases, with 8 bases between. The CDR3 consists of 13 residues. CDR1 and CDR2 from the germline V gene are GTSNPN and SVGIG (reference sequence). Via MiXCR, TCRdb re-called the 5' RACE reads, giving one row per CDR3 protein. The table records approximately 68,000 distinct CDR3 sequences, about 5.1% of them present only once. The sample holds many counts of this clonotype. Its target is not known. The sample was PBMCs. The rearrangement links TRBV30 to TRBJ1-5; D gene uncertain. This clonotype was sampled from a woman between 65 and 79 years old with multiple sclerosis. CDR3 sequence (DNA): TGTGCCTGGGGCTTAGATAGCAATCAGCCCCAGCATTTT. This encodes CAWGLDSNQPQHF.